The source of this T cell receptor (beta chain) is a study of blood T cell repertoires in COVID-19. Only in-frame clones appear in the TCRdb table, and some are missing; sequencing was by immunoSEQ multiplex PCR. The repertoire holds roughly 15,000 clones, with about 90% as singletons. The sequenced material came from peripheral blood. The receptor's source is a man between 60 and 70 years old with active COVID-19.

The CDR3 nucleotides are TGTGCCAGCTCACCAGGACAGGGGGGAGTGGATGGCTACACCTTC. It translates to CASSPGQGGVDGYTF. The gene calls are TRBV18 and TRBJ1-2; TRBD1 agrees at 10 bases. The CDR3 runs 15 residues. J gave up 6 bases and V 2 bases, and 6 bases lay outside the gene matches. The V gene's germline CDR1 is KGHSH and CDR2 LQKENI.